This entry lists 9 T cell receptor beta chains sequenced from one sample in a study of cytomegalovirus exposure and HLA in healthy donors. Assay used: immunoSEQ multiplex PCR; TCRdb lists only in-frame clones, some missing. This table holds about 190,000 clones, roughly 86% found once. The sample taken for sequencing was PBMCs. These TCRs come from a woman between 18 and 29 years old in good health and CMV-seronegative.

The J gene is TRBJ2-3, the V gene TRBV29-1; 10 bases map to TRBD2. V lost 0 bases and J lost 4; bases outside the gene matches: 7. CDR1 and CDR2 from the germline V gene are SQVTM and ANQGSEA. The CDR3 is 16 residues long. In nucleotides, the CDR3 is TGCAGCGTTGAAGACAGACTAGCGGGTTCCGCAGATACGCAGTATTTT. It yields the protein CSVEDRLAGSADTQYF.

CDR3 sequence (DNA): TGTGCCAGCAGGGACAGGTGGGACAGGGAGACAGATACGCAGTATTTT. This sequence encodes CASRDRWDRETDTQYF. The chain combines TRBV6-4 with TRBJ2-3, with 9 bases identical to TRBD1. The CDR3 contains 16 residues. Trimming removed 6 bases from V and 3 bases from J; junction bases left unmatched: 10. Germline assignment: CDR1 MRHNA and CDR2 SNTAGT.

The chain is built from TRBV6-1 and TRBJ1-1; a possible D gene is TRBD1 (6 bases). Per germline, CDR1 MNHNS and CDR2 SASEGT. Between the trimmed V and J ends, which lost 6 bases and 4 bases, there was a span of 15 bases. The CDR3 covers 14 residues. The DNA for the CDR3 is TGTGCCAGCAGAGGGGGGGCAGGGATCACTGAAGCTTTCTTT. Its translation is CASRGGAGITEAFF.

This clone was observed a single time. The chain is built from TRBV5-5 and TRBJ2-7; 9 nucleotides align to TRBD1. The junction had 4 bases not matched to a gene; V was cut back by 4 bases and J by 11 bases. The length of the CDR3 is 11 residues. Germline-derived CDR1 and CDR2 are SGHKS and YYEKEE (reference sequence). The CDR3, as DNA: TGTGCCAGCAGCGACAGGGGGAGGGAGTACTTC. It specifies CASSDRGREYF.

The chain carries TRBV6-1 and TRBJ1-1; a possible D gene is TRBD1 (5 bases). The CDR3 runs to 14 residues. CDR1 and CDR2 from the germline V gene are MNHNS and SASEGT. V lost 6 bases to trimming and J lost 0 bases, with 11 bases between them. The CDR3 DNA is TGTGCCAGCAGAGCCGGGACTTTGAACACTGAAGCTTTCTTT. This sequence encodes CASRAGTLNTEAFF.

This clone was detected only a few times. The rearrangement joins TRBV11-2 to TRBJ1-4, with a tentative D call TRBD1 (5 bases). The CDR3 is 19 residues long. V was shortened by 0 bases and J by 7 bases, with 24 bases between the two germline ends. Germline assignment: CDR1 SGHAT and CDR2 FQNNGV. CDR3 loop: CASSLDQGLTVLQSEKLFF. As DNA, the CDR3 is TGTGCCAGCAGCTTAGATCAGGGATTAACGGTCCTCCAGAGTGAAAAACTGTTTTTT.

This clone was picked up a small number of times. The rearrangement joins TRBV7-8 to TRBJ2-1, with D unresolved. CDR1 SGHVS and CDR2 FQNEAQ come from the germline V gene. V was pared by 5 bases and J by 6 bases, with 14 bases between. The CDR3 loop spans 14 amino acids. CDR3 nucleotide sequence: TGTGCCAGCAGCCTCCTTTTACTCACCAATGAGCAGTTCTTC. Translated, it gives CASSLLLLTNEQFF.

The chain recombines TRBV6-1 with TRBJ2-2; D call uncertain. Germline V gives CDR1 MNHNS, CDR2 SASEGT. Deletions cut 10 bases from V and 1 base from J, with 13 bases between. CDR3 length: 14 residues. The CDR3 DNA reads TGTGCCACCCGACTTAACCGGAACACCGGGGAGCTGTTTTTT. Encoded protein: CATRLNRNTGELFF.

This clone came up many times. J is TRBJ2-7 and V is TRBV6-4, with 13 bases that match TRBD2. The CDR3 sequence is 14 residues long. CDR1 is MRHNA, CDR2 SNTAGT, per germline. V shed 3 bases, J shed 4 bases, and the junction held 0 bases outside the gene matches. The CDR3 DNA reads TGTGCCAGCAGTGAGACTAGCGGGGGGTACGAGCAGTACTTC. Its protein product is CASSETSGGYEQYF.